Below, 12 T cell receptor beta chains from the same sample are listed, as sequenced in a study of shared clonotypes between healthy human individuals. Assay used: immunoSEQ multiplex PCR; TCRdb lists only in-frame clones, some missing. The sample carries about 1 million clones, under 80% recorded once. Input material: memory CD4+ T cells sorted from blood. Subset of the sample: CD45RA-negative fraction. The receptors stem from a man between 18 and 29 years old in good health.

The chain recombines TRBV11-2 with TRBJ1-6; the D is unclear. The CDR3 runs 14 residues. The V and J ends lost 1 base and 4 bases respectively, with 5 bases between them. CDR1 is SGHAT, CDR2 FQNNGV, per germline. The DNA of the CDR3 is TGTGCCAGCAGCTTAGGTAGTTATAATTCACCCCTCCACTTT. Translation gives CASSLGSYNSPLHF.

CDR3 nucleotides: TGTGCCAGCAGCGGTTCGGCGGGTAGTCCCCTCCACTTT. This gives the protein CASSGSAGSPLHF. The chain combines TRBV9 with TRBJ1-6; D not certain. Trimming took off 3 bases at V and 13 bases at J, with 14 bases between the two ends. CDR1 and CDR2 (germline): SGDLS, YYNGEE. The CDR3 length is 13 residues. The full variable domain, rest sourced from reference TRBV9 and TRBJ1-6, is DSGVTQTPKHLITATGQRVTLRCSPRSGDLSVYWYQQSLDQGLQFLIQYYNGEERAKGNILERFSAQQFPDLHSELNLSSLELGDSALYFCASSGSAGSPLHFGNGTRLTVT.

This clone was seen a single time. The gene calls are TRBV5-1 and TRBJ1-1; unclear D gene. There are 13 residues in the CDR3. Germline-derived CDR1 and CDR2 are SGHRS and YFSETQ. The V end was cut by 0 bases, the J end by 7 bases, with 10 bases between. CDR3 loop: CASSLVGRNEAFF. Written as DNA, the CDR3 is TGCGCCAGCAGCTTGGTTGGTCGAAATGAAGCTTTCTTT.

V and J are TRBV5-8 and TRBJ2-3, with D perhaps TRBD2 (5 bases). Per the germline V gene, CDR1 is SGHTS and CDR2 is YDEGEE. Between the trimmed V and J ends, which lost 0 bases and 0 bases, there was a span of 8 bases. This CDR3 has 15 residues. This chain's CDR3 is CASSLDGESTDTQYF. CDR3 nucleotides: TGTGCCAGCAGCTTGGATGGGGAGAGCACAGATACGCAGTATTTT.

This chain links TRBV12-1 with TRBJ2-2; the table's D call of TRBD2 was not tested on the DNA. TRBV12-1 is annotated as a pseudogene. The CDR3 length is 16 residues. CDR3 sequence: CASSLGLAVNTGELFF. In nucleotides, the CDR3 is TGTGCCAGCAGCTTAGGACTAGCGGTGAACACCGGGGAGCTGTTTTTT.

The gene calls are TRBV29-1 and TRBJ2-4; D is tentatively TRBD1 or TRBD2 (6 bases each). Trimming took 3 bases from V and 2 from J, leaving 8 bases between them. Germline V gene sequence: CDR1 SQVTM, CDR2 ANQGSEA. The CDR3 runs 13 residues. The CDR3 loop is CSVDGGPKNIQYF. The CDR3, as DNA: TGCAGCGTTGATGGGGGGCCCAAAAACATTCAGTACTTC.

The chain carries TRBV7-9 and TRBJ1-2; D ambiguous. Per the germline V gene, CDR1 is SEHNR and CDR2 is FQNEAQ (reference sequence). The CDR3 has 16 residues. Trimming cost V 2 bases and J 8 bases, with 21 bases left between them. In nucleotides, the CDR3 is TGTGCCAGCAGCTTACCCTCAGTGACCGATCTGTGGGGCTACACCTTC. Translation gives CASSLPSVTDLWGYTF.

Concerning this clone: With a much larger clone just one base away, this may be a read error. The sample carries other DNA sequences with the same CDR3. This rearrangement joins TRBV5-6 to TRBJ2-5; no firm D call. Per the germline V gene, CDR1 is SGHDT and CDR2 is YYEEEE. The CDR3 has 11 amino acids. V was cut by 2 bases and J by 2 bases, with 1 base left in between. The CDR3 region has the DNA TGTGCCAGCAGCTTTCAAGAGACCCAGTACTTC. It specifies CASSFQETQYF.

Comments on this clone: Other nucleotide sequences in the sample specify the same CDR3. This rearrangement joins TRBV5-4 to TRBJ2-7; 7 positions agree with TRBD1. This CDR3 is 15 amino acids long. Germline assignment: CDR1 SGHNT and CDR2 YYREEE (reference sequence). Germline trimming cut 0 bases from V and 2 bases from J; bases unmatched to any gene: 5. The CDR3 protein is CASSLDRGTPYEQYF. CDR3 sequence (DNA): TGTGCCAGCAGCTTGGACAGGGGAACCCCCTACGAGCAGTACTTC.

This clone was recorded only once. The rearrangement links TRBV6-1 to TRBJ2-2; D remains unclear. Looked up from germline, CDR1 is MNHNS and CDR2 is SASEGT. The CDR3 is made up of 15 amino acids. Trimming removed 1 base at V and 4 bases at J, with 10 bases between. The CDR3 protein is CASSEDGRITGELFF. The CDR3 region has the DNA TGTGCCAGCAGTGAAGATGGCAGAATCACCGGGGAGCTGTTTTTT.

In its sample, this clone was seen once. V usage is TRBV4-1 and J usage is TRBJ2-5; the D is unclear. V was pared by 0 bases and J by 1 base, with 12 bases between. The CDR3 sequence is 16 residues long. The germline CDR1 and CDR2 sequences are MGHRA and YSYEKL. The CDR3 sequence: CASSQESSGSQETQYF. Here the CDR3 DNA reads TGCGCCAGCAGCCAAGAAAGTAGTGGCAGCCAAGAGACCCAGTACTTC.

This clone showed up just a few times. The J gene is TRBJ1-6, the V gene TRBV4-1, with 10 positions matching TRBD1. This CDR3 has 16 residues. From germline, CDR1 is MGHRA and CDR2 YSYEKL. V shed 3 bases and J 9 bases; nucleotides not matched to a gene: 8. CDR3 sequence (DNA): TGCGCCAGCAGCCATCATGACAGGGGGCGCGGTTCACCCCTCCACTTT. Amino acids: CASSHHDRGRGSPLHF.